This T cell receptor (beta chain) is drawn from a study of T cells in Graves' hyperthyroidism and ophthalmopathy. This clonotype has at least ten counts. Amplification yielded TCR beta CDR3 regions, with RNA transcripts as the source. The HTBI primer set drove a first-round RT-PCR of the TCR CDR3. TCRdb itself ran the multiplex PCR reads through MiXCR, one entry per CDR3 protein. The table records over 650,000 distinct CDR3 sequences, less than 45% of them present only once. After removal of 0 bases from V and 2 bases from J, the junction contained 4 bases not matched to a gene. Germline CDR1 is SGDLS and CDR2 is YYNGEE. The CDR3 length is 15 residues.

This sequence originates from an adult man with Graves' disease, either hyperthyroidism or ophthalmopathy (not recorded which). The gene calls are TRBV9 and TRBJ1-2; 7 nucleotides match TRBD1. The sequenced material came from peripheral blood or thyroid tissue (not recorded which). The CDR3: CASSVDPTGNYGYTF. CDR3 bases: TGTGCCAGCAGCGTAGACCCGACAGGGAACTATGGCTACACCTTC.